These T cell receptor beta chains were read from a single sample in a study of OX40 agonist ivuxolimab in advanced cancers. The protocol was immunoSEQ multiplex PCR, while the TCRdb copy is restricted to in-frame clones and leaves out a portion. Here the sample spans tens of thousands of clones, more than 75% being singletons. The specimen was CD4+ or CD8+ T cells sorted from blood, collected in a trial of the OX40 agonist ivuxolimab. Receptor source: an adult with an advanced solid tumor such as melanoma, head and neck, liver or kidney cancer. Both conserved end residues are part of each CDR3. The order of the fields is D gene, J gene, V gene, clone size, CDR3 DNA, CDR3 protein. D genes are given only for firm matches. Rows may omit the clone size; those that give it use once, few, many or a size class.

NA | TRBJ2-3 | TRBV11-2 | NA | TGTGCCAGCAGCCCCTGGGACCGCACAGATACGCAGTATTTT | CASSPWDRTDTQYF
NA | TRBJ1-5 | TRBV6-5 | NA | TGTGCCAGCAGACAACAGGTTAATCAGCCCCAGCATTTT | CASRQQVNQPQHF
TRBD1 | TRBJ2-2 | TRBV5-1 | NA | TGCGCCAGCAGACCCGACAGGGCGAACACCGGGGAGCTGTTTTTT | CASRPDRANTGELFF
NA | TRBJ2-7 | TRBV6-5 | NA | TGTGCCAGCAGTTCGGAGGGGCAGAACGAGCAGTACTTC | CASSSEGQNEQYF
NA | TRBJ2-7 | TRBV14 | NA | TGTGCCAGCAGCCAACGTGGGCCTCACTACGAGCAGTACTTC | CASSQRGPHYEQYF
NA | TRBJ2-7 | TRBV19 | NA | TGTGCCAGCACCCCCGAGGGCAGGTCGAACGAGCAGTACTTC | CASTPEGRSNEQYF
NA | TRBJ2-2 | TRBV15 | NA | TGTGCCACCGCCCTAAGATCCACCGGGGAGCTGTTTTTT | CATALRSTGELFF
NA | TRBJ2-2 | TRBV28 | NA | TGTGCCAGCAGACCGGGAGACACGAACACCGGGGAGCTGTTTTTT | CASRPGDTNTGELFF
NA | TRBJ2-3 | TRBV27 | NA | TGTGCCAGCAGTCGCAGTCTGACCAAAACGACGGATACGGAAAGGCAGTATTTT | CASSRSLTKTTDTERQYF
NA | TRBJ2-2 | TRBV7-2 | NA | TGTGCCAGCAGCTTAAGGGCCACCGGGGAGCTGTTTTTT | CASSLRATGELFF
NA | TRBJ2-2 | TRBV19 | NA | TGTGCCAGTAGCGCCCTCGGGTTCACCGGGGAGCTGTTTTTT | CASSALGFTGELFF
NA | TRBJ2-1 | TRBV7-3 | NA | TGTGCCAGCAGCCCAGGGGTGTACAATGAGCAGTTCTTC | CASSPGVYNEQFF
NA | TRBJ2-7 | TRBV7-3 | few | TGTGCCAGCAGTGACACAGGTTACGAGCAGTACTTC | CASSDTGYEQYF
TRBD2 | TRBJ2-5 | TRBV27 | NA | TGTGCCAGCAGTGTCGGACTAGCGGGGTACCAAGAGACCCAGTACTTC | CASSVGLAGYQETQYF
TRBD1 | TRBJ2-4 | TRBV2 | NA | TGTGCCAGCAGTCTCCAAGGGGGACAGGGGCGCCTAGCCAAAAACATTCAGTACTTC | CASSLQGGQGRLAKNIQYF
NA | TRBJ2-1 | TRBV6-5 | NA | TGTGCCAGCAGCCGGGGCGATGAGCAGTTCTTC | CASSRGDEQFF
TRBD2 | TRBJ2-7 | TRBV7-2 | NA | TGTGCCAGCAGCCCTACTAGCGGGGCAAGCTCCTACGAGCAGTACTTC | CASSPTSGASSYEQYF
NA | TRBJ2-5 | TRBV19 | NA | TGTGCCAGTGCCATGGAGGGTTCCACCCAGTACTTC | CASAMEGSTQYF
NA | TRBJ2-3 | TRBV5-6 | NA | TGTGCCAGCAGCTTGGGGAGCACAGATACGCAGTATTTT | CASSLGSTDTQYF
NA | TRBJ2-2 | TRBV5-1 | NA | TGCGCCAGCAGCTTGGTTCCACCCACCGGGGAGCTGTTTTTT | CASSLVPPTGELFF
NA | TRBJ2-3 | TRBV5-1 | NA | TGCGCCAGCAGCTTTGAAGCGCGCACAGATACGCAGTATTTT | CASSFEARTDTQYF
NA | TRBJ2-6 | TRBV5-4 | once | TGTGCCAGCAGCTATCGAACGGGCGTTCGCTCTGGGGCCAACGTCCTGACTTTC | CASSYRTGVRSGANVLTF
NA | TRBJ1-1 | TRBV15 | NA | TGTGCCACCAGCAGAGATACAGGGTGGAACACTGAAGCTTTCTTT | CATSRDTGWNTEAFF
NA | TRBJ1-4 | TRBV18 | NA | TGTGCCAGCTCACCTGCGGATTCAAAACTGTTTTTT | CASSPADSKLFF
NA | TRBJ2-5 | TRBV10-3 | NA | TGTGCCATCAGTGGGACTAAAAGTGGGACCCAGTACTTC | CAISGTKSGTQYF
NA | TRBJ1-1 | TRBV27 | NA | TGTGCCAGCAGTACCAGCAACACTGAAGCTTTCTTT | CASSTSNTEAFF
TRBD1 | TRBJ1-4 | TRBV19 | NA | TGTGCCAGTAGTATCCAGGGGGCAACTAATGAAAAACTGTTTTTT | CASSIQGATNEKLFF
NA | TRBJ2-5 | TRBV5-1 | NA | TGCGCCAGCAGCTTGTCGGCCAGCAACCAAGAGACCCAGTACTTC | CASSLSASNQETQYF
TRBD2 | TRBJ2-1 | TRBV5-4 | once | TGTGCCAGCAGTTCCGGGACTAGCGGGGTCCGCTCCTACAATGAGCAGTTCTTC | CASSSGTSGVRSYNEQFF
NA | TRBJ1-1 | TRBV5-1 | NA | TGCGCCAGCAGCTTGGTGGACACTGAAGCTTTCTTT | CASSLVDTEAFF
NA | TRBJ1-3 | TRBV7-9 | NA | TGTGCCAGCAGCTTCTTCTCTGGAAACACCATATATTTT | CASSFFSGNTIYF
NA | TRBJ1-6 | TRBV5-4 | NA | TGTGCCAGCAGCTCGTCAGTTGTCGAGTCACCCCTCCACTTT | CASSSSVVESPLHF
NA | TRBJ2-3 | TRBV5-6 | NA | TGTGCCAGCAGCTTGGCCGTTAGAAAGAACACAGATACGCAGTATTTT | CASSLAVRKNTDTQYF
NA | TRBJ1-1 | TRBV5-1 | NA | TGCGCCAGCAGCTCACAGTTGAACACTGAAGCTTTCTTT | CASSSQLNTEAFF
NA | TRBJ2-2 | TRBV28 | NA | TGTGCCAGCACCGTGGGAGGGGGGGCGAACACCGGGGAGCTGTTTTTT | CASTVGGGANTGELFF
NA | TRBJ1-5 | TRBV6-5 | few | TGTGCCAGCAGTTCAACGCCAGCAGACACCCAGCATTTT | CASSSTPADTQHF
NA | TRBJ2-5 | TRBV12-5 | NA | TGTGCTAGTGGGGCCTCAGGGGGGGAGACCCAGTACTTC | CASGASGGETQYF
NA | TRBJ2-4 | TRBV4-1 | once | TGCGCCAGCAGCCTTCCCGGGGCCTCCAAAAACATTCAGTACTTC | CASSLPGASKNIQYF
NA | TRBJ1-6 | TRBV4-3 | NA | TGCGCCAGCAGCCGGGATGAGGGGGGAAGTTCACCCCTCCACTTT | CASSRDEGGSSPLHF
TRBD1 | TRBJ1-6 | TRBV6-5 | NA | TGTGCCAGCAGAAGACCGGGACAGGGGCAATCACCCCTCCACTTT | CASRRPGQGQSPLHF
NA | TRBJ1-1 | TRBV18 | NA | TGTGCCAGCTCTCCGGGGGCAGCGGGCACTGAAGCTTTCTTT | CASSPGAAGTEAFF
TRBD1 | TRBJ2-5 | TRBV9 | NA | TGTGCCAGCAGCGTATTTTCCGGGACAGAAGAGACCCAGTACTTC | CASSVFSGTEETQYF
TRBD1 | TRBJ2-2 | TRBV27 | NA | TGTGCCAGCAGTTTATTCTCTTTGGGACAGGGGCCCGGGGAGCTGTTTTTT | CASSLFSLGQGPGELFF
NA | TRBJ1-5 | TRBV28 | NA | TGTGCCAGCAGTGAGGGAATTTCCAATCAGCCCCAGCATTTT | CASSEGISNQPQHF
NA | TRBJ1-2 | TRBV7-9 | NA | TGTGCCAGCAGCCTCTCCGAGCCAGTGGACGGCTACACCTTC | CASSLSEPVDGYTF
NA | TRBJ1-1 | TRBV6-1 | NA | TGTGCCAGTTCGGAGGGACTGAACACTGAAGCTTTCTTT | CASSEGLNTEAFF
NA | TRBJ1-6 | TRBV7-2 | NA | TGTGCCAGCAGGCGCCAGACAAATTCACCCCTCCACTTT | CASRRQTNSPLHF
NA | TRBJ1-1 | TRBV11-3 | NA | TGTGCCAGCAGCCCAGGCGGGGGCCAAGGGCTCCACGAAGCTTTCTTT | CASSPGGGQGLHEAFF